These 14 T cell receptor beta chains were sequenced from one sample in a study of low-dose radiotherapy and immunotherapy resistance in tumors. Noted time point: after trial treatment. Treatment indicated: LDRT plus nivolumab, ipilimumab, low-dose cyclophosphamide and aspirin (RACIN trial). First-strand cDNA relied on TRAV- and TRBV-specific primers spanning alpha and beta chains. TCR amplification used 20 to 25 PCR cycles, a constant-region primer and a V-primer adapter. MiXCR, applied by TCRdb to the reads, yields one record per CDR3 protein. Among roughly 30,000 distinct CDR3 sequences listed, approximately 54% were seen once. The sequencing here drew on PBMCs, taken after low-dose radiotherapy plus immunotherapy. The receptors here all came from a male donor with gallbladder cancer.

The V and J genes are TRBV7-2 and TRBJ2-2, with 8 positions matching TRBD2. V lost 2 bases to trimming and J lost 0 bases; unmatched junction nucleotides: 2. The CDR3 is 16 amino acids. Germline V gives CDR1 SGHTA, CDR2 FQGNSA. CDR3 nucleotide sequence: TGTGCCAGCAGCTTACGGGGGGGCTCGAACACCGGGGAGCTGTTTTTT. Amino acids: CASSLRGGSNTGELFF. Supplemented by reference TRBV7-2 and TRBJ2-2, the full variable domain reads GAGVSQSPSNKVTEKGKDVELRCDPISGHTALYWYRQSLGQGLEFLIYFQGNSAPDKSGLPSDRFSAERTGGSVSTLTIQRTQQEDSAVYLCASSLRGGSNTGELFFGEGSRLTVL.

This rearrangement joins TRBV7-6 to TRBJ2-5; D is possibly TRBD2 (6 bases). Germline assignment: CDR1 SGHVS and CDR2 FNYEAQ. The CDR3 runs 16 residues. V dropped 5 bases and J dropped 1 base, with 17 bases sitting between them. The CDR3 region is CASSAPYRTTQETQYF. In DNA form, the CDR3 reads TGTGCCAGCAGCGCCCCGTATCGGACTACCCAAGAGACCCAGTACTTC. Full variable domain (outside the CDR3, taken from reference TRBV7-6 and TRBJ2-5): GAGVSQSPRYKVTKRGQDVALRCDPISGHVSLYWYRQALGQGPEFLTYFNYEAQQDKSGLPNDRFSAERPEGSISTLTIQRTEQRDSAMYRCASSAPYRTTQETQYFGPGTRLLVL.

The CDR3 nucleotides read TGTGCCAGCATTAAGACTAGCGGGAACACCGGGGAGCTGTTTTTT. The encoded protein is CASIKTSGNTGELFF. The chain has TRBV12-3 or TRBV12-4 and TRBJ2-2, with TRBD2 identical over 9 bases. Unmatched junction bases numbered 4, after V lost 7 bases and J lost 1 base. CDR3 length: 15 residues.

The CDR3 coding sequence is TGCGCCAGCAGCCAAGGGCTAGCGGGAGATGGATGGGAGCAGTTCTTC. Translating gives CASSQGLAGDGWEQFF. This chain connects TRBV4-1 to TRBJ2-1; TRBD2 matches at 10 bases. Germline V gives CDR1 MGHRA, CDR2 YSYEKL. Trimming took 1 base from V and 10 from J; bases not matched to a gene: 10. This CDR3 comprises 16 residues.

This clonotype is medium-sized within its sample. The V and J genes are TRBV28 and TRBJ2-7; D call uncertain. This CDR3 comprises 12 residues. Germline V gene sequence: CDR1 MDHEN, CDR2 SYDVKM. V was cut by 5 bases and J by 4 bases, with 9 bases left in between. In DNA form, the CDR3 reads TGTGCCAGCAGTACCACAGAATACGAGCAGTACTTC. Amino acids: CASSTTEYEQYF.

A note on this clonotype: This likely traces to a read error, being one base from a far larger clone. The CDR3 nucleotides read TGTGCCAGCACGCCCACAGGGGGCAGATACGAGCAGTTCTTC. It is translated as CASTPTGGRYEQFF. The V gene is TRBV27, the J gene TRBJ2-1, with 9 bases aligning to TRBD1. Germline CDR1 and CDR2: MNHEY and SMNVEV (reference sequence). Trimming took 7 bases from V and 10 from J; bases not matched to a gene: 11. This CDR3 region has 14 residues.

This clonotype came up many times. The chain joins TRBV7-9 to TRBJ1-1, with unresolved D. V lost 5 bases to trimming and J lost 6 bases, with 10 bases between them. The CDR3 consists of 12 residues. Germline V gene lookup returns CDR1 SEHNR and CDR2 FQNEAQ (reference sequence). The chain's CDR3 is CASSHPGAEAFF. The CDR3 bases are TGTGCCAGCAGCCACCCCGGGGCTGAAGCTTTCTTT. The whole variable domain, remainder taken from reference TRBV7-9 and TRBJ1-1, is DTGVSQNPRHKITKRGQNVTFRCDPISEHNRLYWYRQTLGQGPEFLTYFQNEAQLEKSRLLSDRFSAERPKGSFSTLEIQRTEQGDSAMYLCASSHPGAEAFFGQGTRLTVV.

The V and J genes are TRBV21-1 and TRBJ2-2; the table gives TRBD1 as D, unverified against the DNA. TRBV21-1 is flagged as a pseudogene. The CDR3 sequence is 17 residues long. CDR3 region: CASLRDREASNTGELFF. The CDR3 nucleotides are TGTGCCAGCCTTAGGGACAGGGAAGCCTCGAACACCGGGGAGCTGTTTTTT.

Regarding this clonotype: A single base is all that separates this from a far larger clone, so a read error is likely. The chain uses TRBV4-2 and TRBJ2-5; possible D gene TRBD2, 5 bases. The CDR3 spans 13 residues. CDR1 LGHNA and CDR2 YNFKEQ come from the germline V gene. CDR3 loop: CACSRGEGETQYF. The CDR3 bases are TGTGCCTGCAGCCGCGGAGAGGGAGAGACCCAGTACTTC.

This clonotype was seen only a few times. A far more abundant clone sits one base away, making this likely a read error. The V and J genes are TRBV30 and TRBJ2-5; 8 nucleotides agree with TRBD2. The V segment lost 1 base and the J segment 13 bases; nucleotides outside the gene matches: 14. The CDR3 runs to 14 residues. The germline CDR1 and CDR2 sequences are GTSNPN and SVGIG (reference sequence). The CDR3 DNA sequence: TGTGCCTGGAGTGGTGGTACTAGCGGCAGCTCTGCGTACTTC. Protein sequence: CAWSGGTSGSSAYF. Drawing the rest from reference TRBV30 and TRBJ2-5, the complete variable domain is SQTIHQWPATLVQPVGSPLSLECTVEGTSNPNLYWYRQAAGRGLQLLFYSVGIGQISSEVPQNLSASRPQDRQFILSSKKLLLSDSGFYLCAWSGGTSGSSAYFGPGTRLLVL.

This clonotype was found once. This rearrangement joins TRBV10-3 to TRBJ2-2, with TRBD1 identical over 7 bases. V trimming: 5 bases; J trimming: 9 bases; junction bases outside the gene matches: 6. Germline CDR1 ENHRY, CDR2 SYGVKD. This CDR3 has 13 residues. The DNA of the CDR3 is TGTGCCATCAGTTACGACAGGGATAGGGAGCTGTTTTTT. Its protein is CAISYDRDRELFF.

The chain has TRBV6-2 or TRBV6-3 and TRBJ2-7, with 8 bases aligning to TRBD1. The J segment lost 3 bases and the V segment lost 7 bases, leaving 11 bases of the junction unmatched. This CDR3 has 15 amino acids. Germline assignment: CDR1 MNHEY and CDR2 SVGEGT. This chain's CDR3 is CASTLGRTGNYEQYF. The CDR3 coding sequence is TGTGCCAGCACCCTTGGGAGGACAGGGAACTACGAGCAGTACTTC.

The V gene is TRBV11-2, the J gene TRBJ1-2; weak D call: TRBD1 (6 bases). V dropped 5 bases and J dropped 2 bases, with 18 bases sitting between them. Germline V lookup: CDR1 SGHAT, CDR2 FQNNGV. The CDR3 extends over 16 amino acids. The CDR3 reads CASSPGTGAINYGYTF. The CDR3, as DNA: TGTGCCAGCAGCCCGGGTACGGGGGCGATAAACTATGGCTACACCTTC. The whole variable domain, filled in from reference TRBV11-2 and TRBJ1-2, reads EAGVAQSPRYKIIEKRQSVAFWCNPISGHATLYWYQQILGQGPKLLIQFQNNGVVDDSQLPKDRFSAERLKGVDSTLKIQPAKLEDSAVYLCASSPGTGAINYGYTFGSGTRLTVV.

This clonotype appeared once. The genes are TRBV5-6 and TRBJ2-1, with D maybe TRBD2 (6 bases). Trimming left V 6 bases short and J 5 bases short, with 15 bases between. The CDR3 is 14 residues long. Germline V CDR1 and CDR2: SGHDT, YYEEEE. CDR3 amino acids: CASNWRAAHNEQFF. CDR3 in DNA: TGTGCCAGCAACTGGAGGGCCGCCCACAATGAGCAGTTCTTC. The variable domain in full, with the rest retrieved from reference TRBV5-6 and TRBJ2-1, is DAGVTQSPTHLIKTRGQQVTLRCSPKSGHDTVSWYQQALGQGPQFIFQYYEEEERQRGNFPDRFSGHQFPNYSSELNVNALLLGDSALYLCASNWRAAHNEQFFGPGTRLTVL.